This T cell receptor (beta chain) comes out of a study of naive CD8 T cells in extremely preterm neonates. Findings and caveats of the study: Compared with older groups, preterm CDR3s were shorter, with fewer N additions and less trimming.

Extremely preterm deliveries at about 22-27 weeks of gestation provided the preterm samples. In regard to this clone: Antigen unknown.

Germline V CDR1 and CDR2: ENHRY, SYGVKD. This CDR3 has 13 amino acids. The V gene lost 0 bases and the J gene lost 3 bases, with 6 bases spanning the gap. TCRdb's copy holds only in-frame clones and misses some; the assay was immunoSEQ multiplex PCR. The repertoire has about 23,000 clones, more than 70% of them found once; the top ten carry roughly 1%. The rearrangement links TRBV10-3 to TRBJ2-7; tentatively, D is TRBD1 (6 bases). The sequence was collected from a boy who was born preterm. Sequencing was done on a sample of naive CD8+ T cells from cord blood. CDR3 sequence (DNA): TGTGCCATCAGTGAGTCAGGGGGCTACGAGCAGTACTTC. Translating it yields CAISESGGYEQYF.